One T cell receptor beta chain is described in this entry. The antigen it recognizes is unknown. One base away there is no much larger clone; base qualities are not given. This sample is drawn from a study of cytomegalovirus exposure and HLA in healthy donors (dated 2017 in TCRdb). For the wider study: An earlier analysis of several hundred of the donors reported about 280 Gb of sequence data and 90 million to 120 million unique TCR beta sequences obtained from about 179 million T cells. In addition to the first cohort of approximately 650 subjects, a separate validation cohort of under 150 different subjects was used. The study profiled the T cell repertoires of under 850 subjects by immunosequencing and related them to cytomegalovirus serostatus. In a later genetic analysis, genome-wide SNP genotypes for about 55% of the roughly 670 donors were used, and that subset was treated as a discovery cohort. The study combined high-throughput TCR immunosequencing, statistical association of individual TCRs with disease status, and machine learning to predict cytomegalovirus infection status. All discovery cohort repertoires had been generated using a single sequencing platform. Across around 400 genotyped donors of the cohort, an average of about 220,000 unique TCR beta nucleotide sequences per donor were sequenced, and 15% to 20% of those sequences were non-productive. The study aimed to test whether cataloging public T cell receptors could reveal signatures of past pathogen exposure. Typing coverage differed by locus: A, B, C, DRB1 and DQB1 were typed in about 620-630 donors, DQA1 in 522, DPA1 in around 580, and DPB1 in just under 490. Because of strong linkage in the cohort, five DR-DQ haplotypes were treated as single units for association and clustering. Of the 300 to 400 genotyped donors, 65% to 90% fell in the genetic ancestry cluster associated with self-reported Caucasian donors. Rather than using new phenotypic data, the later analysis identified candidate immune exposures from TCR beta sequences and from how often those sequences occurred across donors. Alongside the repertoire data, information on donor age, sex, ethnicity and CMV serostatus was compiled. In an earlier analysis of more than 550 of the donors, high-throughput TCR beta sequencing was used to judge whether each TCR beta V gene segment behaved as functional or pseudogenic. Approximately 310 gigabases of sequencing data and tens of millions of unique TCR sequences were included in an early release covering 500 to 750 HLA-typed donors. Class I and class II HLA loci were covered by the typing at four-digit resolution. To study patterns of TCR occurrence, a later analysis re-analyzed previously published TCR beta repertoires from 600 to 750 donors and added high-resolution HLA genotyping. What the research found in general, with its limitations: A later genetic analysis associated a missense DCLRE1C variant with V-gene and J-gene trimming of TCR beta chains, and an independent cohort replicated the association. According to a later analysis, most CMV-associated TCR beta chains appeared to be HLA-restricted, and the HLA associations seemed to be driven largely by CMV exposure. The study listed over 150 TCR beta chains as associated with cytomegalovirus. Linkage disequilibrium might explain the correlated functional status among segregating V segments, but an unknown experimental factor could not be ruled out. Presence/absence analyses assumed roughly uniform sequencing depth across donors, an assumption that may not hold. A further reported finding was that TCR beta sequences accurately predicted the HLA-A and HLA-B alleles for most subjects in the first cohort. In vitro tests confirmed that a few of the cytomegalovirus-associated TCR beta chains recognize cytomegalovirus antigens. Compared with the approximately 670-donor mean, donors in an Asian-associated ancestry cluster had fewer N-insertions in productive TCRs, according to a later genetic analysis. When HLA alleles, especially DR and DQ, strongly co-occurred, TCR associations were difficult to assign to individual alleles. According to the authors, the approach could potentially be generalized to other disease states and immunological phenotypes. Some IMGT-functional V segments, including TRBV6-2 and TRBV6-3, could not be distinguished by the 87-base-pair reads and were therefore excluded. According to a later analysis, TCR association rates differed among HLA loci, with DRB1 alleles showing the most associated TCRs and HLA-C alleles showing the fewest. HLA typing was unavailable for some donors at each locus, so association tests used only the typed subset. Over 15 rarely observed V segments, including chromosome 9 orphons, were excluded from the earlier analysis of several hundred of the donors because counts were too low. Broadly in line with IMGT annotations, most TCR beta V segments showed up in productive rearrangements about 90% or about 30% of the time in an earlier analysis of several hundred of the donors. The classifier was reported to diagnose cytomegalovirus status with high specificity and sensitivity in both the original cohort and the validation cohort. According to a later analysis, parvovirus B19, influenza, CMV and Epstein-Barr virus appeared linked to several top co-occurrence clusters. In a later analysis, HLA-associated TCR beta chains showed more clonal expansion and lower generation probabilities than non-associated chains that were equally common. Immune exposure information for the cohort was limited to CMV serostatus. In a later analysis, about 17,000 TCR beta sequences were associated with specific HLA alleles at a false discovery rate of 0.05. While some public TCRs were present in many individuals, most TCR sequences turned up only very rarely across donors. In this cohort, only TCR beta chains were sequenced, and detectable features were limited by the absence of alpha or paired-chain data. A cluster of highly shared sequence variants was judged likely to be a technical artifact of the sequencing pipeline.

The protocol used for the library was the immunoSEQ multiplex PCR assay. A mixture of 60 forward primers for TCR Vbeta segments and 13 reverse primers for TCR Jbeta segments was used in the multiplex PCR. The CDR3 region of rearranged TCR beta genes was amplified from genomic DNA by a multiplex PCR assay. On the Illumina HiSeq System, the amplified TCR beta libraries were sequenced as 87-base-pair reads. The paper's data handling went like this. A later analysis counted some 74 million unique TCR beta chains across the 700 or so repertoires, and some 11 million of these chains were shared by at least two donors. To remove PCR and sequencing errors, raw reads were error-corrected and collapsed into unique sequences using a nearest-neighbor algorithm that merged closely related sequences. V, D and J gene segments were assigned by aligning CDR3 sequences to IMGT reference sequences. For a sequence to be retained, a match of at least six nucleotides was required to both a V gene segment and a J gene segment. Rearrangements were called productive when the CDR3 lacked stop codons and stayed in frame with V and J; all others were non-productive. CDR3 was defined by IMGT convention, running from the second conserved V-encoded cysteine to the conserved J-encoded phenylalanine. The earlier analysis of 500 to 650 of the donors excluded any sequence lacking an unambiguous match to a single V gene segment. In an earlier analysis of 587 of the donors, a V segment was called functional when productive rearrangements were above 56.7%, and segregating when the standard deviation between donors exceeded 5%. A statistical classification framework was developed to diagnose cytomegalovirus status using the catalog of TCR beta chain sequences. In a later analysis, V and J genes were assigned by comparing TCR nucleotide sequences against IMGT/GENE-DB human TR gene sequences. Using the TCRdist pipeline, a later analysis assigned CDR3 sequences along with most-parsimonious VDJ recombination scenarios. A later analysis defined each TCR beta chain by its CDR3 amino acid sequence plus V-gene family, and excluded reads lacking a unique V-gene family. In a later analysis, 450 to 600 highly shared, low-generation-probability nucleotide sequences were removed to address suspected cross-contamination and a sequencing artifact. In a later analysis, a clonal expansion index for each public chain was calculated from normalized within-repertoire ranks of inferred template counts. Generation probabilities in a later analysis came from a VDJ recombination model fitted to out-of-frame rearrangements, and those results were checked against IGoR. A later analysis scored TCR-TCR, TCR-HLA and TCR-CMV co-occurrence with hypergeometric tests, applying a repertoire-size bias correction to TCR pairs. To estimate false discovery rates, a later analysis permuted the HLA or CMV assignments 20 times. A later analysis grouped co-occurring TCRs with DBSCAN, adding TCRdist sequence similarity when clustering within HLA-allele-positive subsets. Co-occurrence clustering excluded repertoires with fewer than 30,000 or more than 120,000 public chains, plus five with anomalous nucleotide sharing. What TCRdb holds here is the immuneACCESS table cut down to in-frame rearrangements. Part of the clones is not present; checked against another copy, under half of the missing clones reflect an unresolved V gene, and the others are unexplained. V, J and clone size were drawn from that table, and D and trimming were deduced from the DNA. Counted in this sample were roughly 140,000 clones; approximately 80% of them appeared once. Jointly, the top ten make up roughly 10% of the sample.

The cohort comprised approximately 700 healthy bone marrow donors. Cohort members were all nominally healthy when sampled, although unrecorded immune exposures were likely present. The donor tested CMV seropositive, placing the donor among the roughly 270 seropositive members of the cohort. A peripheral blood sample was provided by each donor, and peripheral blood mononuclear cells were used for TCR beta sequencing. Genomic DNA extraction from the blood cell samples was performed with the Qiagen DNeasy Blood Extraction Kit. Sequences MNHNS (CDR1) and SASEGT (CDR2) are obtained from the germline V gene. The junction shows trimming of 10 bases on V and 7 bases on J, plus 14 bases between the germline ends. From the cysteine through the phenylalanine, the CDR3 covers 12 amino acids. The read is trimmed to its CDR3 DNA, 36 bases read in frame from base 1.

This TCR derives from a woman aged 60-70 years in good health and CMV-seropositive. The receptor chain draws on TRBV6-1 and TRBJ2-1, with no reliable assignment of the D segment. Sequenced sample: PBMCs. The CDR3 region: CATATAENEQFF. The DNA reads TGTGCCACCGCGACTGCAGAGAATGAGCAGTTCTTC.